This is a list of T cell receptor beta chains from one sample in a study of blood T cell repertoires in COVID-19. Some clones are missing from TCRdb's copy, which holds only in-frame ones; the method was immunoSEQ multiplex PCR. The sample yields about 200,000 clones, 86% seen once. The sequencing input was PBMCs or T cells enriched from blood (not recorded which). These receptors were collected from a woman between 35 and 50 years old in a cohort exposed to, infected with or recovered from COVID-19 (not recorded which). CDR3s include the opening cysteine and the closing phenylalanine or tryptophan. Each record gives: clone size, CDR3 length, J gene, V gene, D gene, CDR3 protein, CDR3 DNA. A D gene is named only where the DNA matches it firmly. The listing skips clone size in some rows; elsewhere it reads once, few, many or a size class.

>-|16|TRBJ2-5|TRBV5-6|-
CASSPGAVGGQETQYF
TGTGCCAGCAGCCCTGGGGCCGTCGGTGGGCAAGAGACCCAGTACTTC
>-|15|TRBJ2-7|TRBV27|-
CASSLEFSFGYEQYF
TGTGCCAGCAGTTTAGAATTTTCATTCGGGTACGAGCAGTACTTC
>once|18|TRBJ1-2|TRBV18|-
CASSPPYASRGPNYGYTF
TGTGCCAGCTCACCACCGTATGCCTCCAGGGGACCTAACTATGGCTACACCTTC
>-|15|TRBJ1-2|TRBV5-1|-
CASSLVAGPGYGYTF
TGCGCCAGCAGCTTGGTGGCGGGGCCGGGCTATGGCTACACCTTC
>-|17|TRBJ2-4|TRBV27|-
CASSLVSEQGHRNIQYF
TGTGCCAGCAGTTTGGTTTCGGAACAGGGCCACCGAAACATTCAGTACTTC
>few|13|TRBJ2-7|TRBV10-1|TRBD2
CATSGSLGYEQYF
TGCGCCACCAGCGGGAGTTTGGGTTACGAGCAGTACTTC
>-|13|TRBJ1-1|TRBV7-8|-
CASSLQGNTEAFF
TGTGCCAGCAGCCTACAGGGGAACACTGAAGCTTTCTTT
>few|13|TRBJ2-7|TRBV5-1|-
CASSQTLTGEQYF
TGCGCCAGCAGCCAGACCCTGACCGGGGAGCAGTACTTC
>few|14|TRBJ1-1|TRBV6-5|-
CASSSTGGGTEAFF
TGTGCCAGCAGTTCGACCGGGGGAGGAACTGAAGCTTTCTTT
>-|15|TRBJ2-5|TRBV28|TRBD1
CASSYTGGRSETQYF
TGTGCCAGCAGTTACACAGGGGGCCGGAGTGAGACCCAGTACTTC
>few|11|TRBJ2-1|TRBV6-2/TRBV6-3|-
CASSLQNEQFF
TGTGCCAGCAGTCTTCAGAATGAGCAGTTCTTC
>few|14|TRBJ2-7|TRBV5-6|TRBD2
CASTLIAGEREQYF
TGTGCCAGCACCCTGATCGCGGGAGAACGAGAGCAGTACTTC
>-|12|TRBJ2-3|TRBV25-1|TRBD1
CASTRGHNTQYF
TGTGCCAGCACCAGGGGGCATAATACGCAGTATTTT
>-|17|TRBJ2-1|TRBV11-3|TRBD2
CASSLAPSGRGRNEQFF
TGTGCCAGCAGCTTAGCCCCAAGCGGGAGGGGGAGGAATGAGCAGTTCTTC
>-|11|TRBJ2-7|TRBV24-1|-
CATSDRDEQYF
TGTGCCACCAGTGACAGGGACGAGCAGTACTTC
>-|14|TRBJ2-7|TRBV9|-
CASSVAGGTYEQYF
TGTGCCAGCAGCGTAGCAGGGGGGACCTACGAGCAGTACTTC
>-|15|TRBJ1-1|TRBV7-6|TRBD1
CASSLRGQLNTEAFF
TGTGCCAGCAGCTTGAGGGGGCAGTTGAACACTGAAGCTTTCTTT
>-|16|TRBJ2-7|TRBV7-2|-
CASSLARAGPAGEQYF
TGTGCCAGCAGCTTAGCGAGGGCGGGCCCCGCGGGAGAGCAGTACTTC
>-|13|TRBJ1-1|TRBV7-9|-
CASSTTLLTEAFF
TGTGCCAGCAGCACAACCCTTTTAACTGAAGCTTTCTTT
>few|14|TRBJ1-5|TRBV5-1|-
CASSPGPGNQPQHF
TGCGCCAGCAGCCCCGGGCCAGGGAATCAGCCCCAGCATTTT
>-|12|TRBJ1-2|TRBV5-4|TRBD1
CASNLGQGANTF
TGTGCCAGCAACCTCGGACAGGGGGCAAACACCTTC
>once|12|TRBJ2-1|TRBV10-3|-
CAISDSYNEQFF
TGTGCCATCAGTGACAGCTACAATGAGCAGTTCTTC